This record looks at one T cell receptor (beta chain) sequence and its context. The sample is drawn from a study of T cell repertoires in cytomegalovirus infection. Trimming removed 4 bases from V and 7 bases from J; junction bases left unmatched: 7. This CDR3 region has 15 residues. Per germline, CDR1 SGHRS and CDR2 YFSETQ. TCRdb recomputed calls from the reads with MiXCR, one row per CDR3 protein. The repertoire holds 300,000 to 400,000 distinct CDR3 sequences, with about a sixth as singletons. This chain connects TRBV5-1 to TRBJ1-6; TRBD1 matches 8 bases. Material: PBMCs. The TCR sequence derives from a human donor in good health (CMV status not recorded). Some clones in this sample may be carry-over from other donors' samples. The CDR3 here is CASSPGQGPNSPLHF. In nucleotides, the CDR3 is TGCGCCAGCAGCCCCGGACAGGGCCCAAATTCACCCCTCCACTTT.